Shown below are 29 T cell receptor beta chains from a single sample sequenced in a study of T cells after yellow fever vaccination (dated by TCRdb to between 2019 and 2020). Receptors were amplified or captured by 5' RACE. Instrument on record: Illumina HiSeq 2500. TCRdb itself trimmed the public reads at Q25 with fastp, ran MiXCR and retained productive beta chains. Rows are combined by CDR3 protein, so each entry shows the most common genes and DNA. For this sample there are about 75,000 distinct CDR3 sequences; around 7.8% appear just once. The top ten clones comprise around 28% of the sample. The treatment or condition label corresponds to: live attenuated yellow fever vaccine strain. Material: CD8+ T cells sorted from PBMCs, obtained more than 8 days after the first yellow fever vaccination. These receptors all stem from a man between 18 and 29 years old who received the YFV17D yellow fever vaccine.

This clonotype showed up many times. This chain joins TRBV7-9 and TRBJ1-1; tentatively, D is TRBD1 (6 bases). The V gene lost 4 bases and the J gene lost 1 base, with 13 bases spanning the gap. The germline V gene encodes CDR1 SEHNR and CDR2 FQNEAQ (reference sequence). The CDR3 has 15 residues. Here the CDR3 reads CASSSLGGRNTEAFF. In DNA form, the CDR3 reads TGTGCCAGCAGCTCGCTCGGGGGGCGGAACACTGAAGCTTTCTTT.

This clonotype was counted once. The chain links TRBV5-6 to TRBJ2-7, with D unclear. Germline CDR1 SGHDT, CDR2 YYEEEE. The CDR3 spans 14 residues. V lost 0 bases and J 6 bases, leaving 13 bases between the germline ends. The CDR3 sequence: CASSLGLLSGEQYF. Written as DNA, the CDR3 is TGTGCCAGCAGCTTGGGGCTCCTCTCAGGCGAGCAGTACTTC.

This clonotype came up many times. The chain employs TRBV5-1 and TRBJ2-3; no reliable D call. Trimming left V 2 bases short and J 6 bases short, with 7 bases between. Germline values: CDR1 SGHRS, CDR2 YFSETQ. The CDR3 has 12 amino acids. CDR3 nucleotides: TGCGCCAGCAGCTTCAGGTCCGATACGCAGTATTTT. As protein: CASSFRSDTQYF.

The chain uses TRBV6-2 or TRBV6-3 and TRBJ2-5; TRBD2 agrees at 9 bases. Germline V CDR1 and CDR2: MNHEY, SVGEGT. Losses at the gene ends were 6 bases for V and 3 bases for J; bases not matched to a gene: 8. The CDR3 totals 15 residues. For the CDR3, the DNA is TGTGCCAGCAGCGCGCGACTAGCGGAGGAAGAGACCCAGTACTTC. Its translation is CASSARLAEEETQYF.

This clonotype appeared a few times. V usage is TRBV9 and J usage is TRBJ1-2; D is unresolved. V shed 0 bases and J shed 4 bases, with 19 bases lying between them. CDR1 SGDLS and CDR2 YYNGEE come from the germline V gene. This CDR3 spans 17 amino acids. As DNA, the CDR3 is TGTGCCAGCAGCGTAGATCCAGGCAGCTATCCAACCTATGGCTACACCTTC. Protein sequence: CASSVDPGSYPTYGYTF.

This clonotype has ten or more counts. This chain connects TRBV6-2 or TRBV6-3 to TRBJ2-7; D is perhaps TRBD2 (5 bases). The CDR3 is 14 amino acids. V was trimmed by 1 base and J by 2 bases, leaving 9 bases between them. The V gene's germline CDR1 is MNHEY and CDR2 SVGEGT. The CDR3 DNA sequence: TGTGCCAGCAGTTACTACTCCGGGACCTACGAGCAGTACTTC. Translated, it gives CASSYYSGTYEQYF.

This clonotype occurred many times. For the CDR3, the DNA is TGTGCCAGCAGTTTAGCGCCTCGAGCCGGTGGCTACACCTTC. Protein sequence: CASSLAPRAGGYTF. The chain is built from TRBV12-3 or TRBV12-4 and TRBJ1-2; no reliable D call. V lost 0 bases and J 7 bases, leaving 12 bases between the germline ends. CDR3 size: 14 residues.

This clonotype has at least ten counts. The J gene is TRBJ1-1, the V gene TRBV7-2, with a possible D match to TRBD1 (6 bases). CDR3 length: 15 amino acids. Germline V gene sequence: CDR1 SGHTA, CDR2 FQGNSA. V dropped 3 bases and J dropped 1 base, with 12 bases sitting between them. The CDR3 loop is CASSLRGAWNTEAFF. The CDR3 DNA sequence: TGTGCCAGCAGCTTGAGGGGGGCGTGGAACACTGAAGCTTTCTTT.

This clonotype was seen at least ten times. The CDR3 DNA reads TGTGCCAGCAGACACCAGCGGGGGACCGCTAGCACAGATACGCAGTATTTT. It translates to CASRHQRGTASTDTQYF. The genes are TRBV7-9 and TRBJ2-3; 8 nucleotides line up with TRBD2. Germline V CDR1 and CDR2: SEHNR, FQNEAQ (reference sequence). This CDR3 has 17 amino acids. V trimming: 6 bases; J trimming: 0 bases; junction bases outside the gene matches: 11.

This clonotype has ten or more counts. The chain uses TRBV20-1 and TRBJ2-3; TRBD2 agrees at 9 bases. With 6 bases clipped from V and 1 base from J, the junction kept 17 bases outside the gene matches. There are 18 residues in the CDR3. Germline CDR1 is DFQATT and CDR2 is SNEGSKA (reference sequence). The CDR3 spells CSAKHTRRTSVGTDTQYF. The CDR3 DNA reads TGCAGTGCCAAACATACCCGGAGGACTAGCGTGGGCACAGATACGCAGTATTTT.

This clonotype was recorded a few times. V usage is TRBV5-5 and J usage is TRBJ2-1, with D possibly matching TRBD2 (6 bases). From germline, CDR1 is SGHKS and CDR2 YYEKEE (reference sequence). CDR3 length: 15 amino acids. V was trimmed by 9 bases and J by 2 bases, leaving 18 bases between them. The CDR3 is CATRPEGGAYNEQFF. The CDR3 region has the DNA TGTGCCACCCGGCCCGAGGGAGGAGCCTACAATGAGCAGTTCTTC. Variable domain in full (rest from reference TRBV5-5 and TRBJ2-1): DAGVTQSPTHLIKTRGQQVTLRCSPISGHKSVSWYQQVLGQGPQFIFQYYEKEERGRGNFPDRFSARQFPNYSSELNVNALLLGDSALYLCATRPEGGAYNEQFFGPGTRLTVL.

This clonotype has at least ten counts. The chain employs TRBV3-1 and TRBJ2-5, with TRBD2 matching over 7 bases. Losses at the gene ends were 2 bases for V and 5 bases for J; bases not matched to a gene: 14. The CDR3 has 17 amino acids. Germline lookup yields CDR1 LGHDT and CDR2 YNNKEL (reference sequence). The CDR3 nucleotides read TGTGCCAGCAGCCAACGGGACTACCAAAAATTTTCGGAGACCCAGTACTTC. Translation: CASSQRDYQKFSETQYF.

This clonotype was seen ten or more times. The chain employs TRBV12-3 or TRBV12-4 and TRBJ1-1, with a weak D call TRBD1 (6 bases). Trimming removed 6 bases at V and 6 bases at J, with 11 bases between. The CDR3 is made up of 12 amino acids. The CDR3 bases are TGTGCCAGCAGGGGCGGGGGCGCTGAAGCTTTCTTT. This gives the protein CASRGGGAEAFF.

To note about this clonotype: A junction end diverges from the germline sequence, so it may reflect a read error. The chain couples TRBV7-2 to TRBJ2-3; possibly TRBD2 for D (7 bases). This CDR3 has 14 amino acids. Germline-derived CDR1 and CDR2 are SGHTA and FQGNSA. The CDR3 DNA is TGTGCCAGCAGCCCCGGACTAGGGGGAGATACGAAGTATTTT. Its protein is CASSPGLGGDTKYF.

This clonotype turned up a few times. The gene calls are TRBV6-5 and TRBJ2-3; D could derive from TRBD1 or TRBD2 (5 bases each). The germline V gene encodes CDR1 MNHEY and CDR2 SVGAGI. V dropped 0 bases and J dropped 1 base, with 11 bases sitting between them. CDR3 length: 16 amino acids. CDR3 in amino acids: CASSYSTQGRTDTQYF. The CDR3 coding sequence is TGTGCCAGCAGTTACTCCACGCAGGGACGCACAGATACGCAGTATTTT.

This clonotype was observed a few times. The chain employs TRBV20-1 and TRBJ2-1; 9 bases match TRBD2. Germline CDR1 and CDR2: DFQATT and SNEGSKA (reference sequence). This CDR3 is built from 15 residues. J was trimmed by 0 bases and V by 0 bases; bases with no gene match: 0. The CDR3 region has the DNA TGCAGTGCTAGAGAGGGACTAGCCTCCTACAATGAGCAGTTCTTC. It translates to CSAREGLASYNEQFF.

This sequence joins TRBV7-2 and TRBJ2-5; D could derive from TRBD1 or TRBD2 (7 bases each). CDR1 and CDR2 (germline): SGHTA, FQGNSA. The CDR3 is 15 amino acids. The V end was cut by 0 bases, the J end by 7 bases, with 15 bases between. The CDR3 is CASSLAPGGEGTQYF. The CDR3 region has the DNA TGTGCCAGCAGCTTAGCGCCAGGGGGGGAAGGGACCCAGTACTTC.

This clonotype was recorded at least ten times. The chain couples TRBV7-2 to TRBJ2-4; no clear D. V was trimmed by 4 bases and J by 0 bases, leaving 16 bases between them. CDR3 length: 17 amino acids. Looked up from germline, CDR1 is SGHTA and CDR2 is FQGNSA. The CDR3 bases are TGTGCCAGCAGCTCCCCCGGCATCGGCCGAGCCAAAAACATTCAGTACTTC. It encodes CASSSPGIGRAKNIQYF.

This clonotype was observed many times. The chain has TRBV29-1 and TRBJ2-1; weak D call: TRBD1 (6 bases). The CDR3 totals 11 residues. The V gene lost 8 bases and the J gene lost 8 bases, with 13 bases spanning the gap. Germline CDR1 is SQVTM and CDR2 is ANQGSEA. The CDR3 DNA follows: TGCAGCACCCAGGGGTCCGATGAGCAGTTCTTC. Its protein is CSTQGSDEQFF.

Regarding this clonotype: A much larger clone sits a single nucleotide away, making a read error possible. This chain uses TRBV6-6 with TRBJ2-7, with D possibly matching TRBD1 (6 bases). Trimming left V 5 bases short and J 3 bases short, with 11 bases between. From germline, CDR1 is MNHNY and CDR2 SVGAGI (reference sequence). This CDR3 comprises 13 residues. CDR3 nucleotide sequence: TGTGCCAGCAGTATGACAGGCGTCTACGAGCAGTACGTC. Translation gives CASSMTGVYEQYV.

This clonotype was seen a handful of times. The chain employs TRBV28 and TRBJ1-5; D call uncertain. Germline CDR1 is MDHEN and CDR2 is SYDVKM. V was trimmed by 7 bases and J by 7 bases, leaving 11 bases between them. The CDR3 has 12 amino acids. CDR3 sequence: CASTQYQQPQHF. The DNA of the CDR3 is TGTGCCAGCACCCAGTACCAGCAGCCCCAGCATTTT.

This clonotype was seen only a few times. V gene TRBV12-3 or TRBV12-4 combines with J gene TRBJ1-2; 10 bases are shared with TRBD1. This CDR3 contains 18 residues. Trimming at V came to 3 bases and at J to 5 bases, leaving 15 bases not matched to a gene. CDR3 nucleotide sequence: TGTGCCAGCAGTTTCACCCTCGGGGCGGGACAGGGGTTATATGGCTACACCTTC. This gives the protein CASSFTLGAGQGLYGYTF.

This clonotype has at least ten counts. V is TRBV12-3 or TRBV12-4 and J is TRBJ2-5; unclear D gene. This CDR3 is 14 amino acids long. V lost 3 bases to trimming and J lost 0 bases, with 8 bases between them. CDR3 nucleotide sequence: TGTGCCAGCAGTTTGTCTGGAAACCAAGAGACCCAGTACTTC. Amino acids: CASSLSGNQETQYF.

The chain combines TRBV19 with TRBJ1-4; D unclear. The CDR3 sequence is 13 residues long. Germline V gene data show CDR1 as LNHDA and CDR2 as SQIVND (reference sequence). V was pared by 5 bases and J by 5 bases, with 9 bases between. Here the CDR3 DNA reads TGTGCCAGTAGTTCTTCGGTAAATGAAAAACTGTTTTTT. As protein: CASSSSVNEKLFF.

This clonotype has ten or more counts. This sequence joins TRBV12-3 or TRBV12-4 and TRBJ2-1, with a weak D call TRBD1 (6 bases). Trimming left V 3 bases short and J 4 bases short, with 10 bases between. The CDR3 is 14 amino acids. This chain's CDR3 is CASSFADRYNEQFF. The CDR3 region has the DNA TGTGCCAGCAGTTTTGCGGACAGATACAATGAGCAGTTCTTC.

The chain carries TRBV7-8 and TRBJ2-4; the D gene is possibly TRBD1 (6 bases). Per the germline V gene, CDR1 is SGHVS and CDR2 is FQNEAQ. V lost 5 bases and J lost 7, with 12 bases in between. This CDR3 is 13 amino acids long. CDR3 nucleotide sequence: TGTGCCAGCAGCACCTGGGACATCAACATTCAGTACTTC. As protein: CASSTWDINIQYF.

The gene calls are TRBV5-4 and TRBJ2-7, with D possibly being TRBD1 (5 bases). The CDR3 length is 17 residues. Trimming took 4 bases from V and 7 from J, leaving 27 bases between them. Germline assignment: CDR1 SGHNT and CDR2 YYREEE (reference sequence). CDR3 loop: CASSPTPKDRRIGEQYF. The CDR3 DNA is TGTGCCAGCAGCCCGACGCCTAAAGACAGACGGATCGGGGAGCAGTACTTC. Filled out from reference TRBV5-4 and TRBJ2-7, the complete variable domain reads ETGVTQSPTHLIKTRGQQVTLRCSSQSGHNTVSWYQQALGQGPQFIFQYYREEENGRGNFPPRFSGLQFPNYSSELNVNALELDDSALYLCASSPTPKDRRIGEQYFGPGTRLTVT.

This clonotype was seen at least ten times. The CDR3 coding sequence is TGTGCCAGCAGCCAAGGGGACAGTAGTTCCGATGAGCAGTTCTTC. Amino acids: CASSQGDSSSDEQFF. The chain links TRBV4-2 to TRBJ2-1; 7 bases line up with TRBD1. The CDR3 has 15 amino acids. Trimming removed 1 base from V and 8 bases from J; junction bases left unmatched: 8. The V gene's germline CDR1 is LGHNA and CDR2 YNFKEQ.

The V and J genes are TRBV18 and TRBJ1-2; 11 nucleotides line up with TRBD1. The length of the CDR3 is 15 residues. Trimming removed 6 bases from V and 3 bases from J; junction bases left unmatched: 6. Germline values: CDR1 KGHSH, CDR2 LQKENI. The CDR3 coding sequence is TGTGCCAGCTCCCAAGGACAGGGGGCGTACTATGGCTACACCTTC. It translates to CASSQGQGAYYGYTF.